The 25 T cell receptor beta chains in this list originate from one sample, sequenced in a study of OX40 agonist ivuxolimab in advanced cancers. The library came from the immunoSEQ multiplex PCR assay. Drawn from immuneACCESS, this table holds only the in-frame rearrangements with V and J called that TCRdb kept. Clones are partly lost; checked studies trace under half to an unresolved V gene and leave the rest unexplained. Here the sample has approximately 86,000 clones; roughly 92% occur a single time. The ten largest clones represent around 1.1% of the sample. This sample comprised CD4+ or CD8+ T cells sorted from blood, obtained in a trial of the OX40 agonist ivuxolimab. Every receptor here comes from an adult with an advanced solid tumor such as melanoma, head and neck, liver or kidney cancer.

The rearrangement joins TRBV19 to TRBJ1-4, with a weak D call TRBD1 (6 bases). The CDR3 extends over 17 amino acids. Germline V CDR1 and CDR2: LNHDA, SQIVND (reference sequence). Between the trimmed V and J ends, which lost 5 bases and 8 bases, there was a span of 24 bases. CDR3 amino acids: CASSPYITGREIEKLFF. The DNA of the CDR3 is TGTGCCAGTAGTCCATACATCACAGGGCGCGAAATAGAAAAACTGTTTTTT.

This clone was seen more than once but under ten times. The same CDR3 arises from other DNA sequences in this sample as well. This rearrangement joins TRBV7-2 to TRBJ2-5; D call uncertain. Trimming cost V 5 bases and J 5 bases, with 12 bases left between them. CDR3 size: 13 residues. Germline CDR1 and CDR2: SGHTA and FQGNSA. Here the CDR3 reads CASSTGLGETQYF. The CDR3 bases are TGTGCCAGCAGCACGGGTCTAGGGGAGACCCAGTACTTC. Drawing the rest from reference TRBV7-2 and TRBJ2-5, the complete variable domain is GAGVSQSPSNKVTEKGKDVELRCDPISGHTALYWYRQSLGQGLEFLIYFQGNSAPDKSGLPSDRFSAERTGGSVSTLTIQRTQQEDSAVYLCASSTGLGETQYFGPGTRLLVL.

The chain has TRBV28 and TRBJ1-2; a weak D match, TRBD1 (5 bases). This CDR3 is 13 amino acids long. V lost 8 bases and J 5 bases, leaving 15 bases between the germline ends. Germline values: CDR1 MDHEN, CDR2 SYDVKM. The CDR3 nucleotides are TGTGCCAGCGGCCTGGGACCGATTTATGGCTACACCTTC. Amino acid sequence: CASGLGPIYGYTF.

This clone appeared a single time. J is TRBJ1-1 and V is TRBV29-1; 8 bases are shared with TRBD1. Germline V gene sequence: CDR1 SQVTM, CDR2 ANQGSEA. V lost 5 bases to trimming and J lost 8 bases; unmatched junction nucleotides: 7. CDR3 length: 12 amino acids. CDR3 region: CSVRRTGLEAFF. CDR3 sequence (DNA): TGCAGCGTTCGCCGGACAGGGCTCGAAGCTTTCTTT.

The V call is TRBV9, the J call TRBJ2-1; TRBD2 matches at 8 bases. This CDR3 is 16 amino acids long. Trimming took 2 bases from V and 3 from J; bases not matched to a gene: 7. Germline lookup yields CDR1 SGDLS and CDR2 YYNGEE. DNA for the CDR3: TGTGCCAGCAGCGTCTCGACCGGGACTAGCTACAATGAGCAGTTCTTC. Its translation: CASSVSTGTSYNEQFF.

CDR3 protein: CASRRARETNQPQHF. The CDR3 DNA sequence: TGTGCCAGCAGGAGGGCACGGGAGACAAATCAGCCCCAGCATTTT. The chain carries TRBV21-1 and TRBJ1-5. TRBV21-1 is described as a pseudogene. This CDR3 has 15 residues.

This chain links TRBV28 with TRBJ2-3, with 13 bases aligning to TRBD2. Germline CDR1 MDHEN, CDR2 SYDVKM. The V gene end was trimmed by 6 bases and the J gene end by 2 bases; junction bases not matched to a gene: 11. This CDR3 is 18 amino acids long. CDR3 protein: CASSTIFGLAGDTDTQYF. CDR3 coding DNA: TGTGCCAGCAGCACGATTTTCGGACTAGCGGGAGACACAGATACGCAGTATTTT.

The CDR3 coding sequence is TGTGCCAGCAGCTTTTCGACTAGCGGGTCCAATGAGCAGTTCTTC. Its translation: CASSFSTSGSNEQFF. The chain uses TRBV7-2 and TRBJ2-1; 10 positions agree with TRBD2. Germline CDR1 is SGHTA and CDR2 is FQGNSA. Losses at the gene ends were 3 bases for V and 6 bases for J; bases not matched to a gene: 5. The CDR3 spans 15 residues.

The V and J genes are TRBV6-5 and TRBJ2-6, with D hard to call. In germline, CDR1 is MNHEY, CDR2 SVGAGI. V lost 5 bases, J lost 2 bases, and 10 bases lay in between. The CDR3 consists of 15 residues. The CDR3 reads CASSLSRAGANVLTF. As DNA, the CDR3 is TGTGCCAGCAGTCTCAGCAGAGCTGGGGCCAACGTCCTGACTTTC.

This chain links TRBV7-3 with TRBJ1-1; perhaps TRBD1 as D (6 bases). Trimming left V 2 bases short and J 0 bases short, with 13 bases between. Germline V gives CDR1 SGHTA, CDR2 FQGTGA. The CDR3 runs to 16 residues. This CDR3 is CASSLQGNGLNTEAFF. The CDR3 DNA follows: TGTGCCAGCAGCTTACAGGGGAATGGGTTGAACACTGAAGCTTTCTTT.

This chain joins TRBV19 and TRBJ2-3; D could derive from TRBD1 or TRBD2 (5 bases each). The germline V gene has CDR1 LNHDA and CDR2 SQIVND (reference sequence). This CDR3 region has 13 residues. Between the trimmed V and J ends, which lost 4 bases and 2 bases, there was a span of 7 bases. The chain's CDR3 is CASSRDHTDTQYF. In DNA form, the CDR3 reads TGTGCCAGTAGTAGGGACCACACAGATACGCAGTATTTT.

The CDR3 DNA reads TGCGCCAGCAGCCAGACTAGCGGGAGAGGCAACGAGCAGTACTTC. Translated: CASSQTSGRGNEQYF. The chain links TRBV4-3 to TRBJ2-7, with 12 bases lining up with TRBD2. V lost 3 bases and J lost 5; bases outside the gene matches: 5. The CDR3 is 15 residues long. Germline V gene data show CDR1 as LGHNA and CDR2 as YSLEER.

The chain recombines TRBV7-3 with TRBJ2-2; the D is unclear. With 0 bases removed from V and 3 bases from J, the gap between germline ends came to 5 bases. The CDR3 consists of 14 residues. Germline V gene sequence: CDR1 SGHTA, CDR2 FQGTGA. The CDR3 protein is CASSLTADTGELFF. The DNA for the CDR3 is TGTGCCAGCAGCTTAACGGCGGACACCGGGGAGCTGTTTTTT.

This clone was observed once. CDR3 DNA sequence: TGTGCCAGCAGCCTGACTAGCGGGGGGGTATCCGAGCAGTACTTC. Translation: CASSLTSGGVSEQYF. The chain carries TRBV7-2 and TRBJ2-7; TRBD2 agrees at 14 bases. CDR1 and CDR2 (germline): SGHTA, FQGNSA. V gave up 5 bases and J gave up 6 bases; unmatched junction bases: 6. The length of the CDR3 is 15 residues. The entire variable domain, with the rest obtained from reference TRBV7-2 and TRBJ2-7, is as follows: GAGVSQSPSNKVTEKGKDVELRCDPISGHTALYWYRQSLGQGLEFLIYFQGNSAPDKSGLPSDRFSAERTGGSVSTLTIQRTQQEDSAVYLCASSLTSGGVSEQYFGPGTRLTVT.

The rearrangement uses TRBV18 and TRBJ1-2; 7 bases map to TRBD1. The CDR3 runs to 13 residues. In germline, CDR1 is KGHSH, CDR2 LQKENI. V was pared by 6 bases and J by 7 bases, with 8 bases of the junction left unmatched. The DNA of the CDR3 is TGTGCCAGCTCGACAGACAGGGTCTCTGGCTACACCTTC. Protein sequence: CASSTDRVSGYTF.

This chain connects TRBV19 to TRBJ2-6; D possibly corresponds to TRBD1 (6 bases). V lost 7 bases and J 0 bases, leaving 16 bases between the germline ends. The CDR3 extends over 17 amino acids. CDR1 is LNHDA and CDR2 is SQIVND in the germline V gene (reference sequence). The CDR3: CASNGRGSYSGANVLTF. The CDR3, as DNA: TGTGCCAGTAATGGCAGGGGTTCGTACTCTGGGGCCAACGTCCTGACTTTC.

Comment on this clone: The junction departs from germline at one end; a sequencing error may be responsible. The rearrangement links TRBV30 to TRBJ1-2; 7 bases line up with TRBD1. CDR1 and CDR2 from the germline V gene are GTSNPN and SVGIG (reference sequence). CDR3 length equals 11 residues. The CDR3 nucleotides are TGTGCCTGGAACATCCCGGGACAGAAAGAATTC. Protein: CAWNIPGQKEF.

The genes are TRBV6-1 and TRBJ2-2; the match to TRBD2 covers 9 bases. This CDR3 has 15 residues. J gave up 7 bases and V 8 bases, and 11 bases lay outside the gene matches. Germline CDR1 is MNHNS and CDR2 is SASEGT. For the CDR3, the DNA is TGTGCCAGCGGGGTAGGCGGGAGGGCCAACGGGGAGCTGTTTTTT. It translates to CASGVGGRANGELFF.

The chain combines TRBV28 with TRBJ1-2, with a possible D match to TRBD1 (5 bases). Trimming stripped 6 bases from V and 4 bases from J, with 12 bases between. CDR1 MDHEN and CDR2 SYDVKM come from the germline V gene. The CDR3 spans 13 residues. Here the CDR3 reads CASRRQGVYGYTF. For the CDR3, the DNA is TGTGCCAGCAGACGTCAGGGAGTCTATGGCTACACCTTC.

This clone was counted a few times. The J gene is TRBJ2-5, the V gene TRBV5-1; the D call may be TRBD1 or TRBD2 (5 bases each). This CDR3 is 14 amino acids long. Germline values: CDR1 SGHRS, CDR2 YFSETQ. V gave up 6 bases and J gave up 0 bases, with 12 bases separating them. The CDR3 region is CASNPGRNQETQYF. CDR3 sequence (DNA): TGCGCCAGCAACCCGGGACGGAACCAAGAGACCCAGTACTTC.

The gene calls are TRBV11-2 and TRBJ2-5; D is ambiguous. V lost 3 bases and J lost 3, with 11 bases in between. Per germline, CDR1 SGHAT and CDR2 FQNNGV. This CDR3 contains 14 residues. CDR3: CASSFRRTEETQYF. The CDR3, as DNA: TGTGCCAGCAGCTTCCGCCGGACGGAAGAGACCCAGTACTTC.

This chain connects TRBV30 to TRBJ2-2, with D perhaps TRBD1 (5 bases). The V and J ends lost 8 bases and 0 bases respectively, with 16 bases between them. This CDR3 is built from 15 residues. Germline V gene data show CDR1 as GTSNPN and CDR2 as SVGIG (reference sequence). CDR3 in amino acids: CAGHLQLPNTGELFF. Here the CDR3 DNA reads TGTGCCGGACATTTACAACTCCCGAACACCGGGGAGCTGTTTTTT.

V gene TRBV28 combines with J gene TRBJ1-2; the match to TRBD1 covers 9 bases. The V segment lost 3 bases and the J segment 11 bases; nucleotides outside the gene matches: 10. The CDR3 has 14 amino acids. The germline CDR1 and CDR2 sequences are MDHEN and SYDVKM. The CDR3 sequence is CASSLVTGGFLYTF. DNA of the CDR3: TGTGCCAGCAGTTTGGTGACAGGGGGATTTTTGTACACCTTC.

The V call is TRBV5-1, the J call TRBJ2-7; D might be TRBD2 (7 bases). CDR3 size: 16 residues. Trimming took off 4 bases at V and 6 bases at J, with 23 bases between the two ends. The germline gives CDR1 SGHRS, CDR2 YFSETQ. The CDR3 sequence: CASSPLGGGPSGEQYF. The CDR3 nucleotides read TGCGCCAGCAGCCCCCTAGGGGGAGGGCCCTCGGGCGAGCAGTACTTC.

The chain recombines TRBV19 with TRBJ1-1; 10 bases line up with TRBD1. Germline V gene sequence: CDR1 LNHDA, CDR2 SQIVND (reference sequence). This CDR3 is 12 amino acids long. V lost 8 bases, J lost 10 bases, and 7 bases stayed unmatched. In DNA form, the CDR3 reads TGTGCCAGTTCGAGGGACAGGGGATTAGCTTTCTTT. Translating it yields CASSRDRGLAFF.